This TCR beta chain was sequenced in a study of Ad26.COV2.S vaccination and SARS-CoV-2 variants. Study-level background: Dosing was one shot or two shots 56 days apart.

Libraries were prepared by immunoSEQ multiplex PCR; TCRdb keeps only in-frame clonotypes and omits some of them. The sample includes 360,000 or so clones, 80% to 90% of them seen just once. Regarding treatment: around 19 received Ad26.COV2.S at low or high dose, single or two shots; a few received placebo; per-sample allocation not given. The study sampled participants on day 63 after the first vaccine or placebo injection. An Ad26 vector that expressed Wuhan-strain SARS-CoV-2 spike constituted the vaccine. The V gene's germline CDR1 is MNHEY and CDR2 SVGAGI. V lost 0 bases, J lost 0 bases, and 9 bases lay in between. This CDR3 spans 16 amino acids. Whole-study findings and limits: The study found higher spike-specific TCR breadth in vaccine than placebo recipients. It is possible that the TCR breadth and depth analyses underestimated the total T cell responses.

Of note for this clone: What it binds is unknown. The sample contains more than one DNA sequence encoding this CDR3.

The source material was peripheral blood, sampled in a trial of Ad26.COV2.S vaccine versus placebo. This clonotype was sampled from a person between 18 and 65 years old who received the Ad26.COV2.S COVID-19 vaccine or a placebo. The chain couples TRBV6-5 to TRBJ1-3; a possible D gene is TRBD1 (5 bases). DNA for the CDR3: TGTGCCAGCAGTTACTCGGGGGGGAGCTCTGGAAACACCATATATTTT. Amino acids: CASSYSGGSSGNTIYF.